This T cell receptor (beta chain) was found in a study of CD4+ T cells in melanoma. As for this clone: Its antigen is still unknown.

Per the germline V gene, CDR1 is SGHTA and CDR2 is FQGNSA. Trimming removed 5 bases at V and 0 bases at J, with 9 bases between. The CDR3 has 14 amino acids. Study-level findings and limits: Neoantigen-specific CD4+ T cells in melanoma reportedly had diverse differentiation states.

This table comes from immunoSEQ multiplex PCR, and its TCRdb copy is limited to in-frame clones, with some not included. The sample lists over 100,000 clones; 92% were seen once. This TCR came from a human donor with melanoma. Specimen: peripheral blood. The rearrangement uses TRBV7-2 and TRBJ2-3; TRBD1 or TRBD2 may be the D gene (5 bases each). The CDR3 loop is CASSRDLSTDTQYF. CDR3 nucleotide sequence: TGTGCCAGCAGCCGGGACCTAAGCACAGATACGCAGTATTTT. Full variable domain (rest looked up from reference TRBV7-2 and TRBJ2-3): GAGVSQSPSNKVTEKGKDVELRCDPISGHTALYWYRQSLGQGLEFLIYFQGNSAPDKSGLPSDRFSAERTGGSVSTLTIQRTQQEDSAVYLCASSRDLSTDTQYFGPGTRLTVL.